The rows below give T cell receptor beta chains drawn from one sample of a study of shared clonotypes between healthy human individuals. Profiling relied on immunoSEQ multiplex PCR, and the TCRdb table lists in-frame clones only, not all of them. Here the sample spans some 240,000 clones, just over 65% being singletons. Input material: memory CD4+ T cells sorted from blood. The receptors originated from a man in his thirties or forties in good health. Each CDR3 is given with its conserved first and last residue. Fields, in order: CDR3 protein, D gene, J gene, V gene. D genes are given only for firm matches.

cdr3_aa: CASSALTGLRYF
d_call: .
j_call: TRBJ2-7
v_call: TRBV6-5

cdr3_aa: CASSVGLAGGHNEQFF
d_call: TRBD2
j_call: TRBJ2-1
v_call: TRBV9

cdr3_aa: CASSEEREGGTQYF
d_call: TRBD2
j_call: TRBJ2-3
v_call: TRBV9

cdr3_aa: CASSFDHETVQFF
d_call: .
j_call: TRBJ2-1
v_call: TRBV5-5

cdr3_aa: CASSPGPTGEQYF
d_call: .
j_call: TRBJ2-7
v_call: TRBV19

cdr3_aa: CASSAGRTRYNEQFF
d_call: .
j_call: TRBJ2-1
v_call: TRBV11-3

cdr3_aa: CASSYRGQGGDNEQFF
d_call: TRBD1
j_call: TRBJ2-1
v_call: TRBV5-1

cdr3_aa: CASSIATSGSRNEQYF
d_call: TRBD2
j_call: TRBJ2-7
v_call: TRBV19

cdr3_aa: CARSRDSSYEQYF
d_call: .
j_call: TRBJ2-7
v_call: TRBV5-1

cdr3_aa: CASSSGADYEQYF
d_call: .
j_call: TRBJ2-7
v_call: TRBV28

cdr3_aa: CASRSTGRHEQYF
d_call: .
j_call: TRBJ2-7
v_call: TRBV12-2